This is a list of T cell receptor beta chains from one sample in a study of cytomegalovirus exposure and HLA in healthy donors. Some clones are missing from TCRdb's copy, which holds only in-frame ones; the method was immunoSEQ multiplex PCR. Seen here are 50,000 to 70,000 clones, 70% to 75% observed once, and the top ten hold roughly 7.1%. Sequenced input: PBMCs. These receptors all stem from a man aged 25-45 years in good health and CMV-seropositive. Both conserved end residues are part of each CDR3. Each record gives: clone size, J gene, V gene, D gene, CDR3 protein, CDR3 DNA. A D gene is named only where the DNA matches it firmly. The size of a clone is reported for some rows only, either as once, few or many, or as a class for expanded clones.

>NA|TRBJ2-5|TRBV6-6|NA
CASSYPGTNQETQYF
TGTGCCAGCAGTTACCCCGGGACAAACCAAGAGACCCAGTACTTC
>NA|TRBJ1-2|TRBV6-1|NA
CASSEGALTVLYGYTF
TGTGCCAGCAGTGAGGGGGCCCTGACTGTCCTTTATGGCTACACCTTC
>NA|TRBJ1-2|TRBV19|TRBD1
CASSRGQGAYGYTF
TGTGCCAGTAGTAGGGGACAGGGGGCCTATGGCTACACCTTC
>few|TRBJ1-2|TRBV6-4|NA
CASSAGEHYGYTF
TGTGCCAGCAGTGCCGGAGAACACTATGGCTACACCTTC
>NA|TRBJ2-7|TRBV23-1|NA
CARKHHRVYEQYF
TGCGCCAGGAAGCACCACAGGGTCTACGAGCAGTACTTC
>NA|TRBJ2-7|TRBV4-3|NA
CASSQGLKGGVEQYF
TGCGCCAGCAGCCAAGGACTTAAGGGGGGGGTCGAGCAGTACTTC
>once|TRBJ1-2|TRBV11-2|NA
CATNTWGIYTF
TGTGCCACCAACACCTGGGGCATCTACACCTTC
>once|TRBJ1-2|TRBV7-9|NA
CASSTLGGGRGGSGYTF
TGTGCCAGCAGCACTCTCGGGGGAGGGAGGGGCGGTTCGGGCTACACCTTC
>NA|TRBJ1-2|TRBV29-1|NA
CSVAVRTVYYGYTF
TGCAGCGTTGCGGTTCGGACAGTATACTATGGCTACACCTTC
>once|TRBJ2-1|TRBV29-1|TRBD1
CSVVGTGKEGEQFF
TGCAGCGTTGTGGGGACAGGGAAGGAAGGTGAGCAGTTCTTC
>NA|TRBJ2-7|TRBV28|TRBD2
CASRPGGREQYF
TGTGCCAGCAGGCCGGGGGGGCGGGAGCAGTACTTC
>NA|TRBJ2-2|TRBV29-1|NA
CSVGSALGTGELFF
TGCAGCGTTGGGTCCGCGCTTGGCACCGGGGAGCTGTTTTTT
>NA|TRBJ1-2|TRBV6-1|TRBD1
CASILETGVVVTF
TGTGCCAGTATTTTGGAGACAGGGGTCGTGGTCACCTTC
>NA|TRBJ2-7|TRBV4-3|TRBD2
CASSQDHKAAGGREQYF
TGCGCCAGCAGCCAAGATCATAAGGCAGCGGGGGGGCGCGAGCAGTACTTC
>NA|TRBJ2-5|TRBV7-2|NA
CASSLSAGPSQETQYF
TGTGCCAGCAGCTTATCGGCGGGGCCGTCGCAAGAGACCCAGTACTTC
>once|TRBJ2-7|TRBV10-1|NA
CATAGAVSYEQYF
TGCGCCACGGCGGGGGCAGTGAGTTACGAGCAGTACTTC
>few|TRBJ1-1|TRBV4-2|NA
CASSQERGNTEAFF
TGTGCCAGCAGCCAAGAAAGGGGGAACACTGAAGCTTTCTTT
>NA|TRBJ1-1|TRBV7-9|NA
CASSFGTLMNTEAFF
TGTGCCAGCAGCTTCGGGACTCTTATGAACACTGAAGCTTTCTTT
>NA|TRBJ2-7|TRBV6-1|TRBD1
CASRHLTGYEQYF
TGTGCCAGCAGGCACCTGACAGGGTACGAGCAGTACTTC
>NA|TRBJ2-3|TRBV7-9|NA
CASSLAVGTLDTQYF
TGTGCCAGCAGCTTAGCGGTTGGGACTCTAGATACGCAGTATTTT
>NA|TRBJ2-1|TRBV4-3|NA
CASSQARETYNEQFF
TGCGCCAGCAGCCAAGCCAGGGAAACTTACAATGAGCAGTTCTTC
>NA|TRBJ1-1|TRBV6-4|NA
CASSEQGGPLGTEAFF
TGTGCCAGCAGTGAGCAGGGAGGGCCCCTAGGGACTGAAGCTTTCTTT
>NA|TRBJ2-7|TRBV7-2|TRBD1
CASSPFGTGSSYEQYF
TGTGCCAGCAGCCCGTTCGGGACAGGGAGCTCCTACGAGCAGTACTTC
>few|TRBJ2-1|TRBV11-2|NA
CASSLERGGHNEQFF
TGTGCCAGCAGCTTAGAGAGGGGGGGCCACAATGAGCAGTTCTTC
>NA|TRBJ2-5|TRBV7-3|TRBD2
CASSRGGRETQYF
TGTGCCAGCAGCCGGGGGGGGCGAGAGACCCAGTACTTC
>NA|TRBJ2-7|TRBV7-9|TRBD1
CASSLAGTGGLSFYEQYF
TGTGCCAGCAGCCTCGCCGGGACAGGGGGCCTGAGTTTCTACGAGCAGTACTTC
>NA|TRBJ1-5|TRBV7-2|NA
CASSPRRGPGQPQHF
TGTGCCAGCAGCCCCCGCAGGGGTCCTGGCCAGCCCCAGCATTTT
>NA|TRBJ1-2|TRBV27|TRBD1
CASSLTGAVHYGYTF
TGTGCCAGCAGTCTTACAGGGGCGGTTCACTATGGCTACACCTTC
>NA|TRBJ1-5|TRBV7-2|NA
CASSYTGSNQPQHF
TGTGCCAGCAGTTATACAGGGAGCAATCAGCCCCAGCATTTT
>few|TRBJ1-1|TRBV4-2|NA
CASSQDPGENTEAFF
TGTGCCAGCAGCCAAGATCCGGGGGAGAACACTGAAGCTTTCTTT
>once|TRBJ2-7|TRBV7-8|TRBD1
CASSFRTGGLRSSYEQYF
TGTGCCAGCAGCTTTAGGACAGGGGGACTAAGAAGCTCCTACGAGCAGTACTTC
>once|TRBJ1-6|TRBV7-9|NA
CASSLDLVGIQNSPLHF
TGTGCCAGCAGCTTAGATTTGGTCGGGATCCAGAATTCACCCCTCCACTTT
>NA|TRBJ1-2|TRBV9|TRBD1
CASSARLGQGYGYTF
TGTGCCAGCAGCGCAAGACTCGGACAGGGATACGGCTACACCTTC
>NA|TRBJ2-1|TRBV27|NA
CASSFFRGLRYNEQFF
TGTGCCAGCAGTTTTTTTAGAGGGCTTAGGTACAATGAGCAGTTCTTC
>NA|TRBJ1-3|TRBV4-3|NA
CASSQAWLTGSNSGNTIYF
TGCGCCAGCAGCCAGGCCTGGCTTACAGGCTCCAACTCTGGAAACACCATATATTTT
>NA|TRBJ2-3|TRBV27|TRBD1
CASSLTPTTGGDTQYF
TGTGCCAGCAGTCTCACCCCCACGACAGGGGGAGATACGCAGTATTTT
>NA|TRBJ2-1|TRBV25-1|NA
CASTDPEEYNEQFF
TGTGCCAGCACAGACCCAGAGGAGTACAATGAGCAGTTCTTC
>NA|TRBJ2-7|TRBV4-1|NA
CASSQLRSQGYEQYF
TGCGCCAGCAGCCAACTCAGATCCCAGGGGTACGAGCAGTACTTC
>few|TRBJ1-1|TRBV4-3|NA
CASSQDLAGGTEAFF
TGCGCCAGCAGCCAAGATCTGGCGGGTGGAACTGAAGCTTTCTTT
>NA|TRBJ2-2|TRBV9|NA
CASSVGTLNTGELFF
TGTGCCAGCAGCGTAGGGACACTTAACACCGGGGAGCTGTTTTTT
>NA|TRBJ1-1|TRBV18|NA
CASSPRGRRIMNTEAFF
TGTGCCAGCTCACCACGGGGCAGGAGAATCATGAACACTGAAGCTTTCTTT
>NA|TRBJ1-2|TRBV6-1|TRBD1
CASSEAGGTFGTGGLTVYGYTF
TGTGCCAGCAGTGAAGCGGGAGGAACCTTTGGGACAGGGGGCCTAACAGTCTATGGCTACACCTTC
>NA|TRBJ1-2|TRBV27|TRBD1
CASSSPGQGDYGYTF
TGTGCCAGCAGTTCCCCCGGACAGGGGGACTATGGCTACACCTTC
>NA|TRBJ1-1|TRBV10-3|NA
CAITLSVDTEAFF
TGTGCCATCACCCTCTCGGTCGACACTGAAGCTTTCTTT
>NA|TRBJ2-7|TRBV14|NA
CASSQDGGQGSRISSYEQYF
TGTGCCAGCAGCCAAGATGGAGGGCAGGGCTCTCGTATAAGCTCCTACGAGCAGTACTTC
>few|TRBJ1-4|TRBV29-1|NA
CSVGAGGSEKLFF
TGCAGCGTTGGCGCGGGCGGGAGTGAAAAACTGTTTTTT
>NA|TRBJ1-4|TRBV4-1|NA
CASSQARQEANEKLFF
TGCGCCAGCAGCCAAGCTCGGCAGGAAGCTAATGAAAAACTGTTTTTT
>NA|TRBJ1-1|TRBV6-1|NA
CASRGEALNTEAFF
TGTGCCAGCAGAGGGGAGGCCTTGAACACTGAAGCTTTCTTT
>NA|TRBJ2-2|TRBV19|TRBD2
CASSIGLLAGGTGELFF
TGTGCCAGTAGTATAGGGCTTCTAGCGGGGGGCACCGGGGAGCTGTTTTTT
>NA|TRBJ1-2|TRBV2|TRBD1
CASSETGGDYGYTF
TGTGCCAGCAGCGAGACAGGGGGTGACTATGGCTACACCTTC
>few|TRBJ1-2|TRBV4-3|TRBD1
CASSGRTGAGYTF
TGCGCCAGCAGCGGCCGGACAGGGGCTGGCTACACCTTC
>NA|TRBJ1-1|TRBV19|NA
CASSIWGPELNTEAFF
TGTGCCAGTAGTATATGGGGGCCGGAACTAAACACTGAAGCTTTCTTT